This TCR beta chain was sequenced during a study of cytomegalovirus exposure and HLA in healthy donors. Regarding the study as a whole: Most TCR sequences were uncommon, yet certain public TCRs appeared in many donors. Later analysis placed DRB1 highest and HLA-C lowest in TCR association rates, which differed by HLA locus.

With V trimmed by 1 base and J by 3 bases, 4 bases remained unmatched. The germline CDR1 and CDR2 sequences are KGHSH and LQKENI. The CDR3 sequence is 16 residues long. This clone appeared a single time. Its antigen is unidentified. The sample holds other DNA sequences that translate to the same CDR3. Primers for the PCR totalled 60 Vbeta and 13 Jbeta. Assay used: immunoSEQ multiplex PCR; TCRdb lists only in-frame clones, some missing. The sample yields some 200,000 clones, 75% to 90% seen once. This chain joins TRBV18 and TRBJ2-3; 10 bases fit TRBD2. The sample was PBMCs. The source is a man between 50 and 59 years old in good health and CMV-seronegative. Here the CDR3 reads CASSPRLAGGTDTQYF. CDR3 coding DNA: TGTGCCAGCTCACCACGATTAGCGGGAGGAACAGATACGCAGTATTTT.